This TCR beta chain was captured by sequencing in a study of CD8+ T cells in alopecia areata. Study outcomes and limitations: Both scalp clonality and the expanded CD8+ clones among the top 100 showed a significant decrease with tofacitinib.

cDNA reverse transcribed from extracted RNA served as the sequencing template. Clones were sequenced by immunoSEQ multiplex PCR, and TCRdb holds only the in-frame ones, with some missing. The table records about 42,000 clones, roughly two thirds of them present only once. Note on this clone: As yet, its antigen is unknown.

As for treatment: oral pan-JAK inhibitor, 5-10 mg twice daily. The CDR3 loop spans 15 amino acids. Trimming removed 2 bases from V and 2 bases from J, with 12 bases in between. Germline CDR1 reads MNHEY; CDR2 reads SVGAGI. This clonotype originated in a human donor with alopecia areata. This chain links TRBV6-5 with TRBJ1-2; tentatively, D is TRBD1 (5 bases). The input for sequencing was CD8+ T cells sorted from blood, taken at week 4, from a patient treated with tofacitinib. CDR3 amino acids: CASSYGQGQNYGYTF. CDR3 in DNA: TGTGCCAGCAGTTACGGACAAGGCCAAAACTATGGCTACACCTTC.